This is a list of T cell receptor beta chains from one sample in a study of shared clonotypes between healthy human individuals. Clones were sequenced by immunoSEQ multiplex PCR, and TCRdb holds only the in-frame ones, with some missing. This table has about 680,000 clones, under 95% appearing once. Input material: naive CD8+ T cells sorted from blood. The source of these receptors is a man between 25 and 39 years old in good health. CDR3s include the opening cysteine and the closing phenylalanine or tryptophan. Each record gives: clone size, J gene, V gene, D gene, CDR3 DNA, CDR3 protein. A D gene is named only where the DNA matches it firmly. The size of a clone is reported for some rows only, either as once, few or many, or as a class for expanded clones.

>-|TRBJ2-1|TRBV9|-
TGTGCCAGCAGCGTAGCGGGAAACTCCTACAATGAGCAGTTCTTC
CASSVAGNSYNEQFF
>-|TRBJ2-3|TRBV7-9|TRBD2
TGTGCCAGCAGCCCTCGGGAGGGATGGAGCACAGATACGCAGTATTTT
CASSPREGWSTDTQYF
>-|TRBJ1-1|TRBV27|TRBD1
TGTGCCAGCAGTTTAGAGACAGGGGCTCAAGCTTTCTTT
CASSLETGAQAFF
>-|TRBJ2-2|TRBV7-9|TRBD2
TGTGCCAGCAGCTTGGGGACTAGCGAGACTATGTACACCGGGGAGCTGTTTTTT
CASSLGTSETMYTGELFF
>-|TRBJ1-1|TRBV5-1|-
TGCGCCAGCAGCCCCAAACACGGGACCCACAGGTTAGAGGCCACTGAAGCTTTCTTT
CASSPKHGTHRLEATEAFF
>once|TRBJ2-1|TRBV11-2|TRBD2
TGTGCCAGCAGCTTAGGACGGATCGTAGCGGGTCCCTACAATGAGCAGTTCTTC
CASSLGRIVAGPYNEQFF
>-|TRBJ2-1|TRBV12-5|-
TGTGCTAGTGGCCCAAGTGCAGGGCTGTCTCGGAATGAGCAGTTCTTC
CASGPSAGLSRNEQFF
>-|TRBJ1-1|TRBV28|-
TGTGCCAGCATCCCAGACAGGAACACTGAAGCTTTCTTT
CASIPDRNTEAFF
>few|TRBJ1-5|TRBV18|-
TGTGCCAGCTCACCTACAGGTTCGAGCAATCAGCCCCAGCATTTT
CASSPTGSSNQPQHF
>-|TRBJ2-7|TRBV27|-
TGTGCCAGCAGTGGAAGTTCCTACGAGCAGTACTTC
CASSGSSYEQYF
>few|TRBJ2-7|TRBV6-5|-
TGTGCCAGCAGTTACGGCGGGGAAACCTACGAGCAGTACTTC
CASSYGGETYEQYF
>-|TRBJ2-7|TRBV19|-
TGTGCCACCAGCGAGGGTAGAGTCTCCTACGAGCAGTACTTC
CATSEGRVSYEQYF
>-|TRBJ1-2|TRBV5-4|TRBD1
TGTGCCAGCAGCTATACTGGGACAGGCGCTCTGATCCATGGCTACACCTTC
CASSYTGTGALIHGYTF
>once|TRBJ2-5|TRBV15|-
TGTGCCACCAGCAGAGATCTATTGACAGACCAAGAGACCCAGTACTTC
CATSRDLLTDQETQYF